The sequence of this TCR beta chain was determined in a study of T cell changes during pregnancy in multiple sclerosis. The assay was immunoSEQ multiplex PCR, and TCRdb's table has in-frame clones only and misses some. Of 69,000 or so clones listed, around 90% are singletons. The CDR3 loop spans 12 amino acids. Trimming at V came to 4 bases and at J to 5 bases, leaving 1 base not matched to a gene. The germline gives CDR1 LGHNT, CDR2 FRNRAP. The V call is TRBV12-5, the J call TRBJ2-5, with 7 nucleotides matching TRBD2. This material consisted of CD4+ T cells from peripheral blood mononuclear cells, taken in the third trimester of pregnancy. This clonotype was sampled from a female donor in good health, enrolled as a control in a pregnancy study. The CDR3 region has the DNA TGTGCTAGTGGTTGGGGGGGGGAGACCCAGTACTTC. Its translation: CASGWGGETQYF.